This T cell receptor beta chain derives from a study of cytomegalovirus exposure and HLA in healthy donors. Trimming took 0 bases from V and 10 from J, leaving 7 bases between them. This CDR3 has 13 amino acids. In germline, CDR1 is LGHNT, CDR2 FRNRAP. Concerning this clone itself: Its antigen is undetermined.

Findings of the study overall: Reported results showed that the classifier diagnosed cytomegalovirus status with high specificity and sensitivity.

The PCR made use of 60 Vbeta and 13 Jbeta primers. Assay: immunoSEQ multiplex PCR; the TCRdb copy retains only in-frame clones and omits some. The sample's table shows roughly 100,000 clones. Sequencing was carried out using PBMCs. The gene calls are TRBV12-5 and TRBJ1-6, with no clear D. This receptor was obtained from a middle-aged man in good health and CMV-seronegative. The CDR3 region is CASGLVVGSPLHF. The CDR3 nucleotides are TGTGCTAGTGGTTTGGTAGTGGGCTCACCCCTCCACTTT.